This T cell receptor beta chain was captured by sequencing in a study of blood T cell repertoires in COVID-19. Study background: Acute and convalescent COVID-19 samples came from the United States, Italy and Spain. The analysed material was cDNA or gDNA that came from T cells, B-cell-depleted T cells, or PBMCs.

The ends were cut back, 2 bases at V and 1 base at J, with 5 bases in the middle. The CDR3 spans 12 residues. CDR1 and CDR2 from the germline V gene are SQVTM and ANQGSEA. In the study's own analysis: Estimation of nucleated cell counts relied on the amplification of reference gene primers. Sequencing was performed with immunoSEQ multiplex PCR; in TCRdb, only in-frame clones are kept and a portion is missing. V and J calls and clone size are given by that table; D and trimming were obtained from the DNA. The table lists about 140,000 clones, roughly 87% of them singletons. The V gene is TRBV29-1, the J gene TRBJ1-1; possibly TRBD1 for D (5 bases). This receptor was obtained from a woman aged 45-60 years with acute or convalescent COVID-19. Source material: peripheral blood. This CDR3 is CSVERGNTEAFF. The CDR3 DNA reads TGCAGCGTTGAAAGGGGGAACACTGAAGCTTTCTTT.